This is a list of T cell receptor beta chains from one sample in a study of identical twins. Each CDR3 protein is one row after TCRdb ran MiXCR on the 5' RACE reads. There are about 530,000 distinct CDR3 sequences in the sample; about a fifth occur only once, and 0.4% to 0.6% lies in the top ten. These same records also appear under a second study, on yellow fever vaccine responses in identical twins.

Specimen: CD4+ T cells sorted from blood. These receptors originate from a woman between 18 and 29 years old in good health. Each CDR3 is given with its conserved first and last residue. A D gene is named only where the DNA matches it firmly. Not every row has a clone size; where given, it reads once, few, many or a size class.

j_gene	abundance	v_gene	d_gene	CDR3aa	CDR3nt
TRBJ1-5	few	TRBV24-1	-	CATSDSLNQPQHF	TGTGCCACCTCGGACAGTCTCAATCAGCCCCAGCATTTT
TRBJ2-2	-	TRBV6-1	-	CASSELANTGELFF	TGTGCCAGCAGTGAACTAGCAAACACCGGGGAGCTGTTTTTT
TRBJ2-3	-	TRBV24-1	-	CATSRAVTDTQYF	TGTGCCACCAGTCGGGCCGTCACAGATACGCAGTATTTT
TRBJ2-1	few	TRBV5-5	-	CASTFLSSYNEQFF	TGTGCCAGCACATTCCTCAGCTCCTACAATGAGCAGTTCTTC
TRBJ1-2	-	TRBV10-3	-	CAISEGGSIYGYTF	TGTGCCATCAGTGAGGGCGGGTCAATCTATGGCTACACCTTC
TRBJ2-7	few	TRBV12-3/TRBV12-4	-	CASSLKGIGGRQYF	TGTGCCAGCAGTTTAAAGGGTATAGGAGGTAGGCAGTACTTC
TRBJ2-7	-	TRBV7-9	TRBD2	CASSFGLAGVSEQYF	TGTGCCAGCAGCTTCGGACTAGCGGGAGTCAGCGAGCAGTACTTC
TRBJ1-4	few	TRBV20-1	-	CSASPSTNEKLFF	TGCAGTGCTAGTCCTTCAACTAATGAAAAACTGTTTTTT
TRBJ2-5	-	TRBV7-8	-	CASSPWGETQYF	TGTGCCAGCAGCCCTTGGGGGGAGACCCAGTACTTC
TRBJ2-7	few	TRBV10-3	-	CAISESERRYEQYF	TGTGCCATCAGTGAGTCGGAGAGAAGATACGAGCAGTACTTC
TRBJ2-6	few	TRBV7-9	-	CASSFRDLSSGANVLTF	TGTGCCAGCAGCTTTAGGGATCTAAGCTCTGGGGCCAACGTCCTGACTTTC
TRBJ1-1	-	TRBV7-9	-	CASSNRQAPEAFF	TGTGCCAGCAGCAACCGACAGGCTCCTGAAGCTTTCTTT
TRBJ1-5	few	TRBV10-3	-	CAISQNIDSNQPQHF	TGTGCCATCAGTCAGAACATTGATAGCAATCAGCCCCAGCATTTT
TRBJ2-3	few	TRBV27	-	CASSPGRPKRYF	TGTGCCAGCAGTCCGGGACGGCCGAAGAGGTATTTT
TRBJ2-3	-	TRBV5-1	-	CASSWGTDTQYF	TGCGCCAGCTCCTGGGGCACAGATACGCAGTATTTT
TRBJ2-7	many	TRBV20-1	-	CSAREGRDINEQYF	TGCAGTGCTAGAGAGGGCAGGGATATCAACGAGCAGTACTTC
TRBJ2-3	-	TRBV18	TRBD2	CASSKPGLAGGPNTQYF	TGTGCCAGCTCGAAGCCGGGACTAGCGGGAGGGCCGAATACGCAGTATTTT
TRBJ1-4	once	TRBV5-5	-	CASRWTVLSEKLFF	TGTGCCAGCAGGTGGACAGTATTGAGTGAAAAACTGTTTTTT
TRBJ2-4	few	TRBV28	TRBD2	CASSLGGMGHIQYF	TGTGCCAGCAGTTTGGGAGGGATGGGACACATTCAGTACTTC
TRBJ2-6	few	TRBV20-1	-	CSASSGPHSGANVLTF	TGCAGTGCTAGTAGCGGACCACACTCTGGGGCCAACGTCCTGACTTTC
TRBJ1-1	-	TRBV20-1	-	CSARAPPAGDRVNTEAFF	TGCAGTGCTAGAGCCCCCCCGGCAGGGGATAGGGTGAACACTGAAGCTTTCTTT
TRBJ2-1	-	TRBV4-1	-	CASSQIPSGSYNEQFF	TGCGCCAGCAGCCAAATCCCATCCGGATCCTACAATGAGCAGTTCTTC
TRBJ1-1	-	TRBV7-2	TRBD1	CASSLATGGAFF	TGTGCCAGCAGCTTAGCCACAGGGGGTGCTTTCTTT
TRBJ2-1	few	TRBV5-1	-	CASSPDKPYNEQFF	TGCGCCAGCAGCCCGGACAAACCATACAATGAGCAGTTCTTC
TRBJ2-6	-	TRBV6-5	-	CASGSSSGANVLTF	TGTGCCAGCGGTTCGAGCTCTGGGGCCAACGTCCTGACTTTC
TRBJ1-4	few	TRBV12-3/TRBV12-4	-	CASSQDTGEKLFF	TGTGCCAGCAGCCAAGACACGGGTGAAAAACTGTTTTTT
TRBJ1-2	-	TRBV3-1	TRBD1	CASSQATGGVYGYTF	TGTGCCAGCAGCCAAGCCACAGGGGGCGTCTATGGCTACACCTTC
TRBJ2-2	-	TRBV7-9	-	CASSSGPINTGELFF	TGTGCCAGCAGCTCGGGACCGATAAACACCGGGGAGCTGTTTTTT
TRBJ2-1	-	TRBV5-1	TRBD2	CASSLGLPTLSGGQVNEQFF	TGCGCCAGCAGCTTGGGCCTTCCCACCCTGAGCGGGGGGCAGGTAAATGAGCAGTTCTTC
TRBJ2-1	few	TRBV11-3	TRBD2	CASSSSGGTLDEQFF	TGTGCCAGCAGTTCTAGCGGGGGCACGCTCGATGAGCAGTTCTTC
TRBJ2-7	-	TRBV7-3	-	CASRSPSGLSEQYF	TGTGCCAGCAGGTCTCCGAGCGGTTTAAGCGAGCAGTACTTC
TRBJ2-5	-	TRBV12-3/TRBV12-4	-	CASGGARETQYF	TGTGCCAGCGGCGGGGCGAGGGAGACCCAGTACTTC
TRBJ2-3	few	TRBV6-2/TRBV6-3	-	CASSYYVRDTQYF	TGTGCCAGCAGTTACTACGTCAGGGATACGCAGTATTTT
TRBJ1-6	few	TRBV6-1	TRBD1	CASTGQGLSDSPLHF	TGTGCCAGCACCGGACAGGGGTTGTCGGATTCACCCCTCCACTTT
TRBJ2-3	-	TRBV7-9	-	CASSLEGSPTDTQYF	TGTGCCAGCAGCTTAGAAGGGTCCCCCACAGATACGCAGTATTTT